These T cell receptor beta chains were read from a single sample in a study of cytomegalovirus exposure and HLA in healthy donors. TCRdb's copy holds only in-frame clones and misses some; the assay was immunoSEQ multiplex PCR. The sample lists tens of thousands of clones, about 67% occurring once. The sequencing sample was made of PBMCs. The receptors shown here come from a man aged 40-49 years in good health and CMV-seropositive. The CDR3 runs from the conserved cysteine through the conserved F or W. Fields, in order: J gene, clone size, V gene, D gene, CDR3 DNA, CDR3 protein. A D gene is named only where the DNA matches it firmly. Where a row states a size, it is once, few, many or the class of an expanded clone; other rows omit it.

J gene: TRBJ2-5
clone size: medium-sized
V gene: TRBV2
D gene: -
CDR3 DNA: TGTGCCAGCAGCCTTCGCAGGGTCGAGACCCAGTACTTC
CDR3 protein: CASSLRRVETQYF

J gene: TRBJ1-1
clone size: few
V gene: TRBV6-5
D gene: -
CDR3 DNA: TGTGCCAGCAGTTACCTGACAGTCGACCAGAACACTGAAGCTTTCTTT
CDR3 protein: CASSYLTVDQNTEAFF

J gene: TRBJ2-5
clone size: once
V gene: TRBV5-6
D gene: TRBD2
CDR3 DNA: TGTGCCAGCAGCGTTAGGACTAGCGGGAGGGCCCTCCAAGAGACCCAGTACTTC
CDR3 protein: CASSVRTSGRALQETQYF

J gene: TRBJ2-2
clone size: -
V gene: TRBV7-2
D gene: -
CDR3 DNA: TGTGCCAGCAGCTTAGCCAGCGACCCAAAGCTGTTTTTT
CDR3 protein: CASSLASDPKLFF

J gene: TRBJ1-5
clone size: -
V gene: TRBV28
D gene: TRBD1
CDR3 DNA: TGTGCCAGCAGCCGTCTGCCCAAGGGGGCGATTAATCAGCCCCAGCATTTT
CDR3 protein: CASSRLPKGAINQPQHF

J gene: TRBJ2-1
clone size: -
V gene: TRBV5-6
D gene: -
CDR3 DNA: TGTGCCAGCAGCTTGGTCTTTAATGAGCAGTTCTTC
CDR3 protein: CASSLVFNEQFF

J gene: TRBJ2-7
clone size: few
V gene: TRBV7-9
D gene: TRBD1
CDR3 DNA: TGTGCCACCGGGACAGGGGACCCCCCCTACGAGCAGTACTTC
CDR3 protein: CATGTGDPPYEQYF

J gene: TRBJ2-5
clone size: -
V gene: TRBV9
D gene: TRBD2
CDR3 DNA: TGTGCCAGCAGCCCGATGGGGGGGGAAGAGACCCAGTACTTC
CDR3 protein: CASSPMGGEETQYF

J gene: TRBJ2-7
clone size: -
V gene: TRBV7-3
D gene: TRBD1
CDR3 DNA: TGTGCCAGCAGCTTAACCGGGACAGGTCACTACGAGCAGTACTTC
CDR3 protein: CASSLTGTGHYEQYF

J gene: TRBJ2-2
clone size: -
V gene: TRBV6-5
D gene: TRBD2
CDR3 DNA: TGTGCCAGCAGTTACTCGGGACTAGCGGTAACCGGGGAGCTGTTTTTT
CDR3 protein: CASSYSGLAVTGELFF